This TCR beta chain was captured by sequencing in a study of T cells after posttransplantation cyclophosphamide. Assay: immunoSEQ multiplex PCR; the TCRdb copy retains only in-frame clones and omits some. Found here are about 18,000 clones, roughly 80% of them singletons; the top ten hold over 7.5%. The germline gives CDR1 WNHNN, CDR2 SYGVQD (reference sequence). J lost 4 bases, V lost 3 bases, and 2 bases had no gene match. The CDR3 is made up of 14 amino acids. Notes on the study in general: Tissue-infiltrating T cells from skin or gut overlapped little with blood T cells.

Of note for this clone: No antigen is known for it.

The material sequenced was memory CD4+ T cells sorted from blood. V is TRBV10-1 and J is TRBJ2-3; TRBD1 aligns across 9 bases. This sequence was found in a man aged 30 to 45 in good health and a related stem cell transplant donor. CDR3 loop: CASSDRDRADTQYF. DNA for the CDR3: TGCGCCAGCAGTGACCGGGACAGGGCAGATACGCAGTATTTT.